The present T cell receptor beta chain was sequenced within a study of immune characterization of retroperitoneal liposarcoma. The V gene lost 5 bases and the J gene lost 5 bases, with 21 bases spanning the gap. The CDR3 loop spans 17 amino acids. Germline V gene sequence: CDR1 SGHTA, CDR2 FQGNSA. This clonotype has at least ten counts. TCRdb redid the calling of the PCR reads with MiXCR, one entry per CDR3 protein. This table has around 20,000 distinct CDR3 sequences, around 40% appearing once. The receptor comes from a male donor with retroperitoneal liposarcoma. Sequenced sample: blood. The rearrangement joins TRBV7-2 to TRBJ2-2; possibly TRBD2 for D (6 bases). The CDR3 spells CASSRQPTSRQTGELFF. For the CDR3, the DNA is TGTGCCAGCAGCCGCCAGCCCACTAGCCGACAAACCGGGGAGCTGTTTTTT.